The 5 T cell receptor beta chains presented below share a single source sample, sequenced in a study of T-cell memory formation after mild COVID-19. TCRdb re-called the 5' RACE reads with MiXCR, one entry per CDR3 protein. The sample contains about 13,000 distinct CDR3 sequences, 15% to 20% of which appear only once. Sequencing used PBMCs or a T cell subset sorted from them (not recorded which). These receptors originate from a man younger than 30 who had mild COVID-19 (a few samples of this study predate the infection). Cell type and time point are not known.

This clonotype came up many times. This chain connects TRBV24-1 to TRBJ1-2; unclear D gene. V lost 4 bases to trimming and J lost 3 bases, with 20 bases between them. CDR3 size: 17 residues. The germline V gene encodes CDR1 KGHDR and CDR2 SFDVKD. CDR3 DNA: TGTGCCACCAGTGAGCCGACGATGGACGGGCACCACTATGGCTACACCTTC. Amino acids: CATSEPTMDGHHYGYTF.

This chain joins TRBV15 and TRBJ2-7; 7 bases line up with TRBD1. The CDR3 totals 14 residues. V was clipped by 4 bases and J by 3 bases; unmatched bases: 6. Per the germline V gene, CDR1 is LNHNV and CDR2 is YYDKDF (reference sequence). The CDR3 spells CATSKPGQIYEQYV. CDR3 coding DNA: TGTGCCACCAGCAAACCGGGACAGATCTACGAGCAGTACGTC.

V usage is TRBV14 and J usage is TRBJ2-6; 9 bases fit TRBD1. The V and J ends lost 4 bases and 1 base, in that order; junction bases with no gene match: 5. The CDR3 contains 17 residues. Germline values: CDR1 SGHDN, CDR2 FVKESK. The CDR3 bases are TGTGCCAGCAGCCCCCGGGACAGGGTATCTGGGGCCAACGTCCTGACTTTC. The encoded protein is CASSPRDRVSGANVLTF.

This clonotype was picked up many times. The V gene is TRBV7-6, the J gene TRBJ2-7, with TRBD2 as a possible D gene (6 bases). From germline, CDR1 is SGHVS and CDR2 FNYEAQ. Trimming took 5 bases from V and 2 from J, leaving 19 bases between them. CDR3 length: 16 residues. The CDR3 DNA is TGTGCCAGCAGCCCAAACGCCGGGGGACCGGCCTACGAGCAGTACTTC. This translates into CASSPNAGGPAYEQYF. Drawing the rest from reference TRBV7-6 and TRBJ2-7, the complete variable domain is GAGVSQSPRYKVTKRGQDVALRCDPISGHVSLYWYRQALGQGPEFLTYFNYEAQQDKSGLPNDRFSAERPEGSISTLTIQRTEQRDSAMYRCASSPNAGGPAYEQYFGPGTRLTVT.

This clonotype was found many times. The V gene is TRBV4-1, the J gene TRBJ1-2; D not certain. The germline V and J ends were trimmed by 4 bases and 2 bases, with 8 bases remaining between them. Germline V gives CDR1 MGHRA, CDR2 YSYEKL. This CDR3 spans 13 amino acids. The CDR3 reads CASSRLTNYGYTF. The CDR3 DNA is TGCGCCAGCAGCCGACTGACAAACTATGGCTACACCTTC.